These T cell receptor beta chains were read from a single sample in a study of T cell changes during pregnancy in multiple sclerosis. Clones were sequenced by immunoSEQ multiplex PCR, and TCRdb holds only the in-frame ones, with some missing. The table lists tens of thousands of clones, around 93% of them singletons, with roughly 2.5% in the top ten. The material was peripheral blood, obtained in the second trimester of pregnancy. The receptor set was obtained from a female donor with multiple sclerosis, enrolled in a pregnancy study. The CDR3 runs from the conserved cysteine through the conserved F or W. The D gene is left open where the match is weak. Clone size appears in some rows only: once, few, many, or a class for an expanded clone.

clone_size j_call d_call v_call cdr3_nt cdr3_aa
. TRBJ2-7 . TRBV6-5 TGTGCCAGCAGTTACACCCAGCGGTCCGACTACGAGCAGTACTTC CASSYTQRSDYEQYF
. TRBJ2-1 . TRBV29-1 TGCAGCGTTGAATTTACAGGGAACTACAATGAGCAGTTCTTC CSVEFTGNYNEQFF
. TRBJ2-3 . TRBV27 TGTGCCAGCAGTTTCTGGCTAGGTGCAGATACGCAGTATTTT CASSFWLGADTQYF
. TRBJ2-2 TRBD2 TRBV27 TGTGCCAGCACGATGGGAGCGGGGGTCTGGGACGGGGAGCTGTTTTTT CASTMGAGVWDGELFF
. TRBJ2-7 TRBD2 TRBV5-1 TGCGCCAGCAGCTTTGGACTAGCGGGGACGAAGCAGTACTTC CASSFGLAGTKQYF
. TRBJ2-1 . TRBV7-3 TGTGCCAGCAGCTCTACAGGGAGTGAGCAGTTCTTC CASSSTGSEQFF
. TRBJ2-7 . TRBV2 TGTGCCAGCAGTGCGACAGGCGTCGTCTACGAGCAGTACTTC CASSATGVVYEQYF
. TRBJ1-1 TRBD1 TRBV4-1 TGCGCCAGCAGCACCCGGACAGGGCCGTCAACTGAAGCTTTCTTT CASSTRTGPSTEAFF
. TRBJ2-7 . TRBV6-1 TGTGCCAGCGAACAGGCTAAGGTAAACGAGCAGTACTTC CASEQAKVNEQYF
. TRBJ2-1 . TRBV29-1 TGCAGCGTTGAACTCAGGGTGGGTGAGCAGTTCTTC CSVELRVGEQFF
. TRBJ1-6 . TRBV7-8 TGTGCCAGCAGCGGAACGGAGGTAGTTTTTAATTCACCCCTCCACTTT CASSGTEVVFNSPLHF
. TRBJ1-1 TRBD1 TRBV6-4 TGTGCCAGCAGTGACTCCGGGACAGGGGACGGCGGCACTGAAGCTTTCTTT CASSDSGTGDGGTEAFF
. TRBJ1-1 TRBD1 TRBV19 TGTGCCAGTAGTATAGACCAACAAAGGGACAGGCCGAACACTGAAGCTTTCTTT CASSIDQQRDRPNTEAFF
. TRBJ1-2 . TRBV14 TGTGCCAGCAGCCAGAGAGGACTAACGCGCTACACCTTC CASSQRGLTRYTF
. TRBJ2-3 TRBD2 TRBV7-8 TGTGCCAGCAGCTTAGCGCGGATAGCGGGGCCAACAAACACAGATACGCAGTATTTT CASSLARIAGPTNTDTQYF
. TRBJ1-4 . TRBV5-1 TGCGCCAGCAGCCTGACAGGTCGGGCTAATGAAAAACTGTTTTTT CASSLTGRANEKLFF
. TRBJ2-3 . TRBV6-1 TGTGCCAGCACCTTAGGTCAGGGTGCGGCAGATACGCAGTATTTT CASTLGQGAADTQYF
. TRBJ2-3 . TRBV6-1 TGTGCCAGCAGTGAAAGTTTCGGGGATACGCAGTATTTT CASSESFGDTQYF
. TRBJ2-7 . TRBV12-5 TGTGCTAGTGGTTTGGTACGCCCAGGACAGGGAGGGTACGAGCAGTACTTC CASGLVRPGQGGYEQYF
. TRBJ1-2 . TRBV14 TGTGCCAGCAGCCAGTCGGGGGGCGCTGGCTATGGCTACACCTTC CASSQSGGAGYGYTF
. TRBJ2-7 . TRBV6-1 TGTGCCAGCAGTGTCTCCAGGGATAGGGACGAGCAGTACTTC CASSVSRDRDEQYF
. TRBJ1-1 TRBD1 TRBV30 TGTGCCTTACTACCGGGACAGGGAAGAAGGGCCACTGAAGCTTTCTTT CALLPGQGRRATEAFF
. TRBJ1-1 TRBD1 TRBV30 TGTGCCTGGAGTGTAGAGATCGACAGGGGGGCTGAAGCTTTCTTT CAWSVEIDRGAEAFF
. TRBJ2-3 . TRBV25-1 TGTGCCAGCAGTGCTGATACGCAGTATTTT CASSADTQYF
. TRBJ1-5 . TRBV2 TGTGCCAGCAGTGGGGACTCTTATCAGCCCCAGCATTTT CASSGDSYQPQHF
. TRBJ1-5 TRBD1 TRBV7-2 TGTGCCAGCAGCCGAGACAGGGGGGGCAATCAGCCCCAGCATTTT CASSRDRGGNQPQHF
. TRBJ2-1 . TRBV25-1 TGTGCCAGCAGTGAATATTTCGGGGAGACCAGCGGGAATGAGCAGTTCTTC CASSEYFGETSGNEQFF
. TRBJ2-7 TRBD1 TRBV15 TGTGCCACCAGCAGAGATCCGACAGGGAAAGGCTACGAGCAGTACTTC CATSRDPTGKGYEQYF
once TRBJ1-1 . TRBV9 TGTGCCAGCAGCGAGGCAGCCACTATGAACACTGAAGCTTTCTTT CASSEAATMNTEAFF
. TRBJ1-1 . TRBV13 TGTGCCAGCAGCTTAGTAGGGGGGGGGAACACTGAAGCTTTCTTT CASSLVGGGNTEAFF
. TRBJ2-7 TRBD2 TRBV2 TGTGCCAGCAGTCAGACGGGACTAGCGGTCACCTCCTACGAGCAGTACTTC CASSQTGLAVTSYEQYF
. TRBJ2-3 TRBD1 TRBV7-6 TGTGCCAGCAGCAAGGACGGGGACAGTTATACGCAGTATTTT CASSKDGDSYTQYF
. TRBJ2-7 TRBD1 TRBV7-8 TGTGCCAGCAGCTGGTACTCCGGGACAGGAGCCTACGAGCAGTACTTC CASSWYSGTGAYEQYF
. TRBJ1-2 . TRBV5-6 TGTGCCAGCAGCTTTCGTCCGGGGGATGGCTACACCTTC CASSFRPGDGYTF
. TRBJ2-7 . TRBV6-5 TGTGCCAGCAGTTACGATCGGGGGAGTAGGTACGAGCAGTACTTC CASSYDRGSRYEQYF